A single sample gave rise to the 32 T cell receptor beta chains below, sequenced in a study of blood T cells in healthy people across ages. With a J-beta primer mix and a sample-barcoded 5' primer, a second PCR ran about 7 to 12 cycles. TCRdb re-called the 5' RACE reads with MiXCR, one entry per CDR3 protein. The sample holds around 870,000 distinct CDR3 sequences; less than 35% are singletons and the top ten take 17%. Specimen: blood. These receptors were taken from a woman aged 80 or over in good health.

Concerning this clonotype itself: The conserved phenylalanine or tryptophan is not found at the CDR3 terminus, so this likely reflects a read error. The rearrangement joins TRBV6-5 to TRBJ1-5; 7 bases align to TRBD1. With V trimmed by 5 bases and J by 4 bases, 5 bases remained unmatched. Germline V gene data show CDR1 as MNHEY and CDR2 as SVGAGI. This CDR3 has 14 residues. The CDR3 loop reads CASSPGGLNQPQHC. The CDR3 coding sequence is TGTGCCAGCAGTCCAGGGGGGCTTAATCAGCCCCAGCATTGT.

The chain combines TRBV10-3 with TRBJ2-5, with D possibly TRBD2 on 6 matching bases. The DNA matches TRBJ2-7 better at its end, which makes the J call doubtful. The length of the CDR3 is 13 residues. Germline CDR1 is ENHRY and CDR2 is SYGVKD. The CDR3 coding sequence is TGTGCCATCAGTGAGGTGCGGGACTACGAGCAGTACTTC. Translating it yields CAISEVRDYEQYF.

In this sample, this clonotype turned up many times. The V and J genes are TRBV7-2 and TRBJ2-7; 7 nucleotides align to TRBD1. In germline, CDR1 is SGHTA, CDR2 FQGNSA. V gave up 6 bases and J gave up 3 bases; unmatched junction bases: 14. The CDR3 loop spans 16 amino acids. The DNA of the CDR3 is TGTGCCAGCAGGGGACGTGGACAGGAGTCTTTCTACGAGCAGTACTTC. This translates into CASRGRGQESFYEQYF.

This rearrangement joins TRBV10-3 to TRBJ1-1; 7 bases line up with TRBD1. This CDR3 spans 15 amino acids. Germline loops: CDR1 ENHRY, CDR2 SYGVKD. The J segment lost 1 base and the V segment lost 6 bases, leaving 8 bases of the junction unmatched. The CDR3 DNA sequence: TGTGCCATCAGGGACACAGGGGTGGGGAACACTGAAGCTTTCTTT. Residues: CAIRDTGVGNTEAFF.

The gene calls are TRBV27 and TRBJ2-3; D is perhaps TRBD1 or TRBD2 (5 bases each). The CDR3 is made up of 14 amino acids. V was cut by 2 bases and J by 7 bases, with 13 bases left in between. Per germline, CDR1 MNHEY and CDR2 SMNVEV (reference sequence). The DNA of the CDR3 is TGTGCCAGCAGTTTAGAGGGGCCCCGGTATACGCAGTATTTT. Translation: CASSLEGPRYTQYF.

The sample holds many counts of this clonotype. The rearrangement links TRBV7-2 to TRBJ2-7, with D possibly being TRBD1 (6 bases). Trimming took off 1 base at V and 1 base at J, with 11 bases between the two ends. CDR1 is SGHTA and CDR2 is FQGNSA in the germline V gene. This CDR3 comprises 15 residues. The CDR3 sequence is CASSLEQGPSYEQYF. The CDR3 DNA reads TGTGCCAGCAGCTTAGAGCAGGGGCCTTCCTACGAGCAGTACTTC.

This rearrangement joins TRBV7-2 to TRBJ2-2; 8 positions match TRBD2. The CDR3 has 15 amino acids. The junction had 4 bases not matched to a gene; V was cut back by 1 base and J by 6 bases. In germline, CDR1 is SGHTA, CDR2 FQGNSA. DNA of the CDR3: TGTGCCAGCAGCTTAGATTACGGGGGGGCCGGGGAGCTGTTTTTT. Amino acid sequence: CASSLDYGGAGELFF.

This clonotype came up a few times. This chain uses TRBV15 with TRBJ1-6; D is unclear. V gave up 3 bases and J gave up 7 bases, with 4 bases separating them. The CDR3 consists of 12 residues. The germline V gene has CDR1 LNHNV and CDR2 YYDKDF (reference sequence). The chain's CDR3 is CATSSYNSPLHF. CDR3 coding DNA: TGTGCCACCAGCAGTTACAATTCACCCCTCCACTTT.

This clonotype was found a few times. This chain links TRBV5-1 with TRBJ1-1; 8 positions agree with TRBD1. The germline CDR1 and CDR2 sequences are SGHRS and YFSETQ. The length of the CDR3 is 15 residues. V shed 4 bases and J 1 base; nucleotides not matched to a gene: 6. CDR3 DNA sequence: TGCGCCAGCAGCCAACAGGGGGGGCGGAACACTGAAGCTTTCTTT. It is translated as CASSQQGGRNTEAFF.

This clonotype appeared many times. Written as DNA, the CDR3 is TGCAGCGTTTGGGGCAGATCTAGCACAGATACGCAGTATTTT. Translating gives CSVWGRSSTDTQYF. V gene TRBV29-1 combines with J gene TRBJ2-3; a weak D match, TRBD1 (5 bases). The CDR3 totals 14 residues. Per germline, CDR1 SQVTM and CDR2 ANQGSEA. The germline V and J ends were trimmed by 5 bases and 0 bases, with 12 bases remaining between them.

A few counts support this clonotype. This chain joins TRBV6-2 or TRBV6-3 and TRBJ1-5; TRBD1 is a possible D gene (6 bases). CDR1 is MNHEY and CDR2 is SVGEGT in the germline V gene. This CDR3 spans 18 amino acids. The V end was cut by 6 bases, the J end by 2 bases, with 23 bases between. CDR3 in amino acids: CASRKGTRSGPGNQPQHF. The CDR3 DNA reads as TGTGCCAGCAGGAAAGGGACACGCTCCGGTCCCGGCAATCAGCCCCAGCATTTT.

The CDR3 loop reads CSASPRGVGEQYF. The CDR3 DNA sequence: TGCAGTGCTAGCCCCAGGGGTGTCGGTGAGCAGTACTTC. V and J are TRBV20-1 and TRBJ2-5, with D maybe TRBD1 (6 bases). This CDR3 is 13 amino acids long. Germline lookup yields CDR1 DFQATT and CDR2 SNEGSKA (reference sequence). The V gene lost 3 bases and the J gene lost 11 bases, with 19 bases spanning the gap.

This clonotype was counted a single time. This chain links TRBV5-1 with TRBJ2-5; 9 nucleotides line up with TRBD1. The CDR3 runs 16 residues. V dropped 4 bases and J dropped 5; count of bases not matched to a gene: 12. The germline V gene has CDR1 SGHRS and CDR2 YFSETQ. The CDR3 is CASSTQQGAEMETQYF. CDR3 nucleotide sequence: TGCGCCAGCAGCACCCAACAGGGGGCCGAAATGGAGACCCAGTACTTC.

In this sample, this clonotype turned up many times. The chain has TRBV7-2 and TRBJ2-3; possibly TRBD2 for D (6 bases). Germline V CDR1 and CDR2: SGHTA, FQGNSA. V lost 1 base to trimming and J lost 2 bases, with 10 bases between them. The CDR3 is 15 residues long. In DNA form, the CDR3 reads TGTGCCAGCAGCTTAGGCGGGGTTCCCACAGATACGCAGTATTTT. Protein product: CASSLGGVPTDTQYF. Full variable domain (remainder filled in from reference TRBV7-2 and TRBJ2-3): GAGVSQSPSNKVTEKGKDVELRCDPISGHTALYWYRQSLGQGLEFLIYFQGNSAPDKSGLPSDRFSAERTGGSVSTLTIQRTQQEDSAVYLCASSLGGVPTDTQYFGPGTRLTVL.

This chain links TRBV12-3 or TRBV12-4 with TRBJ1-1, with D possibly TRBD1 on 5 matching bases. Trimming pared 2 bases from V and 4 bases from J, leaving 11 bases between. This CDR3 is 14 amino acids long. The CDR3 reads CASSLSVGATEAFF. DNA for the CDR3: TGTGCCAGCAGTTTATCCGTAGGGGCCACTGAAGCTTTCTTT.

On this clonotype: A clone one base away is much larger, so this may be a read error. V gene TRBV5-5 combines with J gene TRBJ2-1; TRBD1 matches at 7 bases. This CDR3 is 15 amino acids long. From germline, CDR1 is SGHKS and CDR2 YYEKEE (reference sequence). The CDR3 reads CASQYQKTGSNVQFF. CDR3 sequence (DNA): TGTGCCAGCCAATATCAAAAGACAGGGAGCAATGTGCAGTTCTTC.

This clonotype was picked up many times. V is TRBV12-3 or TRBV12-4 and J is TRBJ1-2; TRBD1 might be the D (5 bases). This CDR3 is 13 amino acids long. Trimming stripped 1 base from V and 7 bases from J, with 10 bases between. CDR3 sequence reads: CASSLVRESGYTF. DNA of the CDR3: TGTGCCAGCAGTTTAGTCAGGGAATCTGGCTACACCTTC.

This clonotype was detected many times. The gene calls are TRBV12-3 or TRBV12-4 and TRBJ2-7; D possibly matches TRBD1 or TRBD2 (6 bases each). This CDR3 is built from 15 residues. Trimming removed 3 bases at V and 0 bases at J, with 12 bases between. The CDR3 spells CASSFSGASSYEQYF. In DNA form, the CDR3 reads TGTGCCAGCAGTTTTTCGGGGGCATCCTCCTACGAGCAGTACTTC.

CDR3 nucleotide sequence: TGTGCCAGCGCTCTGGAGGGACAGGGCACCGGGGAGCTGTTTTTT. Its protein is CASALEGQGTGELFF. This chain uses TRBV2 with TRBJ2-2, with 9 bases matching TRBD1. From germline, CDR1 is SNHLY and CDR2 FYNNEI. J gave up 4 bases and V 8 bases, and 8 bases lay outside the gene matches. The CDR3 covers 15 residues.

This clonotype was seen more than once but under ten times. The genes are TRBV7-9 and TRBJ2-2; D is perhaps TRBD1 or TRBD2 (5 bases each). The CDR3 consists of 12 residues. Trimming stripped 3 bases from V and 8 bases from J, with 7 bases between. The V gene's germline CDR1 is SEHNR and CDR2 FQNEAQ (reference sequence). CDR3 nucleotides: TGTGCCAGCAGCTTCAGGGAGGGGGAGCTGTTTTTT. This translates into CASSFREGELFF.

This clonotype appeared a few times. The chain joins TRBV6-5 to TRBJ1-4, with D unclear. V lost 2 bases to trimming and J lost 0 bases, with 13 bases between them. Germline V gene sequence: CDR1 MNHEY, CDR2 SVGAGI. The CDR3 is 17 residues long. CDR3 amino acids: CASSYLRVGATNEKLFF. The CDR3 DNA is TGTGCCAGCAGTTACCTTCGAGTGGGTGCAACTAATGAAAAACTGTTTTTT.

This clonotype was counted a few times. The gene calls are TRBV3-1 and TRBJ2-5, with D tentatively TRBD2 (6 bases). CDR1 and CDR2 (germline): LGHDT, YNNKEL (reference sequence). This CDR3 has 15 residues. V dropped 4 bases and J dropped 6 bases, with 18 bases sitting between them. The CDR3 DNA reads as TGTGCCAGCAGCCGCACCGACGGGGGAACGAAGACCCAGTACTTC. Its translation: CASSRTDGGTKTQYF.

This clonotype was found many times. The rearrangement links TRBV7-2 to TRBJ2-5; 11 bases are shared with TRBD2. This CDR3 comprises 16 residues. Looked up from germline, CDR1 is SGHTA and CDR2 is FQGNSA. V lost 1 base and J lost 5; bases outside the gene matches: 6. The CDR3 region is CASSLGDWTSGETQYF. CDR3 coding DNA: TGTGCCAGCAGCTTAGGAGACTGGACTAGCGGGGAGACCCAGTACTTC.

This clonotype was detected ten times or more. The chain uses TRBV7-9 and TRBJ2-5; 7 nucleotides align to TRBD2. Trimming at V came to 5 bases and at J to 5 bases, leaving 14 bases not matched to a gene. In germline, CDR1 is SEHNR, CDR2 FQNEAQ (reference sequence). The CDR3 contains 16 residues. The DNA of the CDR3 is TGTGCCAGCAGCAGGCGGCGTGTGAAGGGAGGGGAGACCCAGTACTTC. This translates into CASSRRRVKGGETQYF. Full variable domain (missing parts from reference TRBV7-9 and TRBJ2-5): DTGVSQNPRHKITKRGQNVTFRCDPISEHNRLYWYRQTLGQGPEFLTYFQNEAQLEKSRLLSDRFSAERPKGSFSTLEIQRTEQGDSAMYLCASSRRRVKGGETQYFGPGTRLLVL.

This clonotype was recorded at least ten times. CDR3 coding DNA: TGTGCCAGCACCCCCGCAGGTCCCTACAATGAGCAGTTCTTC. Its protein is CASTPAGPYNEQFF. The V call is TRBV3-1, the J call TRBJ2-1; D not certain. Trimming took off 7 bases at V and 2 bases at J, with 12 bases between the two ends. Germline CDR1 and CDR2: LGHDT and YNNKEL (reference sequence). CDR3 length: 14 residues.

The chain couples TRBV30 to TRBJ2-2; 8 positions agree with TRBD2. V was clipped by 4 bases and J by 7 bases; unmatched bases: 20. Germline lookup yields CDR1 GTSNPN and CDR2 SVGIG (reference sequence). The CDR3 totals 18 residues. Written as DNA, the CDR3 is TGTGCCTGGACCGGCTTTAGGACTAGCAGGGGATGGGGCGGGGAGCTGTTTTTT. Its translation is CAWTGFRTSRGWGGELFF.

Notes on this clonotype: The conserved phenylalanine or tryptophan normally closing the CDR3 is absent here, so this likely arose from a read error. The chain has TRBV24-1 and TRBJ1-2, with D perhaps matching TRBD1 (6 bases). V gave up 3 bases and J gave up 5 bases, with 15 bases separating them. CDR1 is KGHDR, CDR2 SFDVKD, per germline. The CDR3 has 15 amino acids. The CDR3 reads CATSDQDSGAYGYTL. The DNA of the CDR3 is TGTGCCACCAGTGATCAGGACAGTGGGGCATATGGCTACACCCTC.

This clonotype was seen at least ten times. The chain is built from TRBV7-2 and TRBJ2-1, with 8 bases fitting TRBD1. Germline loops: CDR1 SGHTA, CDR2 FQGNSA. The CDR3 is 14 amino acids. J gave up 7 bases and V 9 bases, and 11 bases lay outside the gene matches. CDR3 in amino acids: CASNPGGDSNEQFF. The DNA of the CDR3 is TGTGCCAGTAATCCAGGGGGCGATAGTAATGAGCAGTTCTTC.

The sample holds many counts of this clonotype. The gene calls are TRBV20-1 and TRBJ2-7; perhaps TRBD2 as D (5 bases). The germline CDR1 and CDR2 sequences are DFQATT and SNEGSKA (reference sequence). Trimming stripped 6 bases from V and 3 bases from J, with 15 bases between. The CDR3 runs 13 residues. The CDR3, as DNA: TGCAGTGCCCAACGGGAAGGGCTCTACGAGCAGTACTTC. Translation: CSAQREGLYEQYF.

DNA for the CDR3: TGCGCCAGCAGCTTGGGAGCAGGGACGGGGGTATATGAGCAGTTCTTC. It specifies CASSLGAGTGVYEQFF. The chain uses TRBV5-1 and TRBJ2-1, with D perhaps matching TRBD2 (6 bases). The CDR3 sequence is 16 residues long. V shed 0 bases and J shed 8 bases, with 18 bases lying between them. CDR1 SGHRS and CDR2 YFSETQ come from the germline V gene.

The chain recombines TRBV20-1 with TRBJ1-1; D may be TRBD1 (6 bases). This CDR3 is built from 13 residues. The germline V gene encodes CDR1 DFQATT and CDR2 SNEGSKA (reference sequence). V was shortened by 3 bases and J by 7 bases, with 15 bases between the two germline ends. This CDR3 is CSASGQNPLEAFF. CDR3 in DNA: TGCAGTGCTAGCGGACAGAACCCCCTTGAAGCTTTCTTT.

CDR3 coding DNA: TGTGCCAGCAGCGGCCCGCGAGGGGAGCGCGGGACCCAGTACTTC. It is translated as CASSGPRGERGTQYF. The V gene is TRBV7-2, the J gene TRBJ2-5; D is possibly TRBD1 or TRBD2 (5 bases each). Germline CDR1 is SGHTA and CDR2 is FQGNSA. The V and J ends lost 5 bases and 7 bases respectively, with 20 bases between them. The CDR3 runs to 15 residues.